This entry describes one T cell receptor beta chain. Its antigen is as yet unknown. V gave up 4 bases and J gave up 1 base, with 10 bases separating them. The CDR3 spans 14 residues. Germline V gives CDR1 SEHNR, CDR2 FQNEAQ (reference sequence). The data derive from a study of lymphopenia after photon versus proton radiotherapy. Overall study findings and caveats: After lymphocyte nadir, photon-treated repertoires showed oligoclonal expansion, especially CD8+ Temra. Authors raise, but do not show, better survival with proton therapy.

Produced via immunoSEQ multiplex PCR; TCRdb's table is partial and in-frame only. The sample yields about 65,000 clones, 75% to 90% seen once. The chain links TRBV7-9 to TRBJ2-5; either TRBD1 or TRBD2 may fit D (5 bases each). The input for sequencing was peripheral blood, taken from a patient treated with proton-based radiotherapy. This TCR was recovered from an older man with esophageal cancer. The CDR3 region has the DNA TGTGCCAGCAGCTCGTCCGGGGCCCAAGAGACCCAGTACTTC. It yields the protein CASSSSGAQETQYF.